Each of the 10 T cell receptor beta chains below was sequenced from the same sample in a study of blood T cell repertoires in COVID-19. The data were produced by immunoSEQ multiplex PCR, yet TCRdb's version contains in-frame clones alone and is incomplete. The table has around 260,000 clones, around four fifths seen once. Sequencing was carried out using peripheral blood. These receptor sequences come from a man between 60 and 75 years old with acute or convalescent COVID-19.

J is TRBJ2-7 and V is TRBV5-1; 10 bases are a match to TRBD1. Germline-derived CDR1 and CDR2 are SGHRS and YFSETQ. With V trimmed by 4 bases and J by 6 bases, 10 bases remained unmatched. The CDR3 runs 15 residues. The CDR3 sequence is CASSPGGTGVPEQYF. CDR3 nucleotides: TGCGCCAGCAGCCCCGGTGGGACAGGGGTCCCCGAGCAGTACTTC. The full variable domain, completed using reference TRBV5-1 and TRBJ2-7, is KAGVTQTPRYLIKTRGQQVTLSCSPISGHRSVSWYQQTPGQGLQFLFEYFSETQRNKGNFPGRFSGRQFSNSRSEMNVSTLELGDSALYLCASSPGGTGVPEQYFGPGTRLTVT.

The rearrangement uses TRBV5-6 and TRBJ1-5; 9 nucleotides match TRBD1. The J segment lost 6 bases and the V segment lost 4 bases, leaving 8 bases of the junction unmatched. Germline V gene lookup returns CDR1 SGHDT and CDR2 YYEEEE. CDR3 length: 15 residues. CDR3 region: CASSRGTGYPQPQHF. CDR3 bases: TGTGCCAGCAGCCGCGGGACAGGGTATCCTCAGCCCCAGCATTTT. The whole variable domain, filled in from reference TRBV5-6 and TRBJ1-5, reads DAGVTQSPTHLIKTRGQQVTLRCSPKSGHDTVSWYQQALGQGPQFIFQYYEEEERQRGNFPDRFSGHQFPNYSSELNVNALLLGDSALYLCASSRGTGYPQPQHFGDGTRLSIL.

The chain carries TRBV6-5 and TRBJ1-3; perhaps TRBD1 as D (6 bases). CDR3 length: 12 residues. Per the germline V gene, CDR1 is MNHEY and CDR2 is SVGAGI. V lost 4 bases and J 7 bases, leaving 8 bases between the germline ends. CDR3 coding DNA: TGTGCCAGCAGTTCTCAGGGGAACACCATATATTTT. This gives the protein CASSSQGNTIYF.

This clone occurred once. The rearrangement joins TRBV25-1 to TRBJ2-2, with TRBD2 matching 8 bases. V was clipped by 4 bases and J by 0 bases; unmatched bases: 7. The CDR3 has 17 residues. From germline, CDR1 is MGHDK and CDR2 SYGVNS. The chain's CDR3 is CASSGRGGRTNTGELFF. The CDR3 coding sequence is TGTGCCAGCAGTGGCCGGGGGGGACGGACGAACACCGGGGAGCTGTTTTTT.

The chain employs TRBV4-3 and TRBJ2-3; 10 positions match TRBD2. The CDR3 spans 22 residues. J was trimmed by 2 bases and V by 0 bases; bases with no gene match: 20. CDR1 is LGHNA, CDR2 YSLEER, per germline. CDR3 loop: CASSQDNTGLPFSGRPTDTQYF. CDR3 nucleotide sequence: TGCGCCAGCAGCCAAGATAACACGGGTTTACCTTTTAGCGGGAGGCCCACAGATACGCAGTATTTT.

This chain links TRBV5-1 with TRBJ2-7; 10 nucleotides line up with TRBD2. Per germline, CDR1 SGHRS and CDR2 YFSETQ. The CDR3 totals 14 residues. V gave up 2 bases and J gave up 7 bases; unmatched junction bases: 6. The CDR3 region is CASSLAGGPREQYF. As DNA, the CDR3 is TGCGCCAGCAGCTTAGCGGGAGGGCCTAGGGAGCAGTACTTC. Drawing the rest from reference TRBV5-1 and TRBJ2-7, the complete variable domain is KAGVTQTPRYLIKTRGQQVTLSCSPISGHRSVSWYQQTPGQGLQFLFEYFSETQRNKGNFPGRFSGRQFSNSRSEMNVSTLELGDSALYLCASSLAGGPREQYFGPGTRLTVT.

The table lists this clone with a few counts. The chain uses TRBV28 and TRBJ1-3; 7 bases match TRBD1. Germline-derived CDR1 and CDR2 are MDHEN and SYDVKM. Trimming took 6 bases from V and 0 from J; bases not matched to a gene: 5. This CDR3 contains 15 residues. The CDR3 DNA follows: TGTGCCAGCAGGGGACAGCCGAGCTCTGGAAACACCATATATTTT. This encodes CASRGQPSSGNTIYF.

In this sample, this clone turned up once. Here the CDR3 DNA reads TGTGCCAGCCACCCTAGCGGGAGTAACAATGAGCAGTTCTTC. Its protein is CASHPSGSNNEQFF. The chain is built from TRBV28 and TRBJ2-1, with 10 bases aligning to TRBD2. CDR1 MDHEN and CDR2 SYDVKM come from the germline V gene. The CDR3 length is 14 residues. The trim removed 8 bases at V and 5 bases at J, leaving 6 bases unmatched.

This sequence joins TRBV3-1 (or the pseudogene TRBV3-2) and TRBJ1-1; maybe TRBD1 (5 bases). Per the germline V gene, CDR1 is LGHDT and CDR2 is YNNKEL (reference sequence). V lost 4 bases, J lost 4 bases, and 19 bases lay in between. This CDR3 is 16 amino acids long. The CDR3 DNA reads TGTGCCAGCAGCCTGGGAGGGGCGAGGGTCCGCACTGAAGCTTTCTTT. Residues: CASSLGGARVRTEAFF.

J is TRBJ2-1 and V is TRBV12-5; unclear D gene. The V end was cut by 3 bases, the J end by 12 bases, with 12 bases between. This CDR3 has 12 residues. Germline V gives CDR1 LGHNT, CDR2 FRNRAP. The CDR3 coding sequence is TGTGCTAGTGGTTTATGGGCAGGTACGCAGTTCTTC. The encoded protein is CASGLWAGTQFF.